This T cell receptor (beta chain) was observed in a study of control samples from healthy donors and cancer patients. Trimming shortened V by 1 base and J by 11 bases, and 14 bases separated the two germline ends. The CDR3 consists of 13 residues. Germline loops: CDR1 SGHTA, CDR2 FQGNSA. The table came from immunoSEQ multiplex PCR; TCRdb's copy has only in-frame clones and leaves some out. The data hold some 35,000 clones, with approximately 93% observed a single time. The chain is built from TRBV7-2 and TRBJ1-1; D is uncertain. Material for sequencing was PBMCs. The source is a man in his forties with colorectal cancer. The CDR3 loop is CASSLGPPRRAFF. The CDR3 nucleotides are TGTGCCAGCAGCTTAGGACCCCCCAGAAGGGCTTTCTTT.